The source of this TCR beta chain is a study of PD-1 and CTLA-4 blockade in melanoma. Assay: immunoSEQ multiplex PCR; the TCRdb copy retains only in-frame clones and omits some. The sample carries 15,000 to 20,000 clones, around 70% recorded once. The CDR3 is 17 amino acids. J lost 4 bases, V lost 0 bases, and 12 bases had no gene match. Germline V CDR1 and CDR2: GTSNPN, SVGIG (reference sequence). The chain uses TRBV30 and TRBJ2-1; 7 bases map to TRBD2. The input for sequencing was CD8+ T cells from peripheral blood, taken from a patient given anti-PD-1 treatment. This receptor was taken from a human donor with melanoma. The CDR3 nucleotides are TGTGCCTGGAGTGTATCCTACGGCGGGGGTCTTTACAATGAGCAGTTCTTC. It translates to CAWSVSYGGGLYNEQFF.